The 9 T cell receptor beta chains listed next were all sequenced from one sample in a study of T-cell memory formation after mild COVID-19. TCRdb recomputed calls from the 5' RACE reads with MiXCR, one row per CDR3 protein. The table includes over 350,000 distinct CDR3 sequences, roughly a quarter detected once. Sequenced material: PBMCs or a T cell subset sorted from them (not recorded which). All receptors come from an adult woman who had mild COVID-19 (a few samples of this study predate the infection). Cell type and time point are not known.

The chain is built from TRBV30 and TRBJ1-6; D not certain. V was pared by 1 base and J by 7 bases, with 11 bases between. The germline V gene has CDR1 GTSNPN and CDR2 SVGIG (reference sequence). The CDR3 runs to 14 residues. CDR3 sequence: CAWSATKRNSPLHF. Written as DNA, the CDR3 is TGTGCCTGGAGTGCAACAAAGAGGAATTCACCCCTCCACTTT.

V is TRBV4-1 and J is TRBJ2-2; TRBD1 agrees at 9 bases. This CDR3 contains 17 residues. Germline loops: CDR1 MGHRA, CDR2 YSYEKL. V was pared by 0 bases and J by 7 bases, with 9 bases of the junction left unmatched. CDR3 sequence reads: CASSQDPGQGTVGELFF. The DNA for the CDR3 is TGCGCCAGCAGCCAAGATCCAGGACAGGGGACGGTCGGGGAGCTGTTTTTT.

This clonotype has more than one count but fewer than ten. The CDR3 DNA is TGTGCCAGCAGCGTTGCGGGGGTTTCTTACACCGGGGAGCTGTTTTTT. Protein: CASSVAGVSYTGELFF. This sequence joins TRBV9 and TRBJ2-2, with 7 bases identical to TRBD2. From germline, CDR1 is SGDLS and CDR2 YYNGEE. The CDR3 spans 16 residues. Germline trimming cut 2 bases from V and 3 bases from J; bases unmatched to any gene: 7.

The chain combines TRBV5-1 with TRBJ2-7; D remains unclear. With 4 bases removed from V and 5 bases from J, the gap between germline ends came to 22 bases. The CDR3 runs to 16 residues. Germline V CDR1 and CDR2: SGHRS, YFSETQ. CDR3 nucleotide sequence: TGCGCCAGCAGCAGTGGTTCGGCAGGTCCCCATCACGAGCAGTACTTC. It yields the protein CASSSGSAGPHHEQYF.

The table lists this clonotype with a few counts. The chain recombines TRBV5-1 with TRBJ2-7, with D maybe TRBD1 (6 bases). Deletions cut 2 bases from V and 6 bases from J, with 12 bases between. This CDR3 region has 13 residues. Looked up from germline, CDR1 is SGHRS and CDR2 is YFSETQ. In nucleotides, the CDR3 is TGCGCCAGCAGCTTAGACAGGTTCGGCGAGCAGTACTTC. Its protein is CASSLDRFGEQYF.

This clonotype was found a few times. The V and J genes are TRBV12-3 or TRBV12-4 and TRBJ2-2, with D tentatively TRBD2 (6 bases). CDR3 length: 15 amino acids. Trimming removed 5 bases from V and 4 bases from J, with 14 bases in between. DNA for the CDR3: TGTGCCAGCAGTGCGGGGACCGGGGGCACCGGGGAGCTGTTTTTT. Translated: CASSAGTGGTGELFF.

The chain combines TRBV2 with TRBJ2-3, with D unresolved. Germline CDR1 is SNHLY and CDR2 is FYNNEI. The CDR3 has 13 amino acids. V lost 6 bases, J lost 0 bases, and 7 bases lay in between. Here the CDR3 DNA reads TGTGCCAGCAGGAAGGAGAGCACAGATACGCAGTATTTT. Translated: CASRKESTDTQYF.

This clonotype appeared a few times. This chain uses TRBV6-2 or TRBV6-3 with TRBJ2-3; the match to TRBD2 covers 8 bases. The CDR3 runs to 15 residues. The trim removed 5 bases at V and 2 bases at J, leaving 6 bases unmatched. Looked up from germline, CDR1 is MNHEY and CDR2 is SVGEGT. For the CDR3, the DNA is TGTGCCAGCAGTGACAAGCGGGGGTACACAGATACGCAGTATTTT. This sequence encodes CASSDKRGYTDTQYF.

The J gene is TRBJ2-3, the V gene TRBV18; TRBD2 matches at 14 bases. V gave up 5 bases and J gave up 4 bases; unmatched junction bases: 11. CDR3 length: 18 residues. The V gene's germline CDR1 is KGHSH and CDR2 LQKENI. CDR3 nucleotide sequence: TGTGCCAGCTCATCGACTAGCGGGGGGGCGAGAGGTGCAGATACGCAGTATTTT. Its translation is CASSSTSGGARGADTQYF. Full variable domain (rest looked up from reference TRBV18 and TRBJ2-3): NAGVMQNPRHLVRRRGQEARLRCSPMKGHSHVYWYRQLPEEGLKFMVYLQKENIIDESGMPKERFSAEFPKEGPSILRIQQVVRGDSAAYFCASSSTSGGARGADTQYFGPGTRLTVL.